This T cell receptor beta chain emerged from a study of early T cells in non-severe SARS-CoV-2 infection. Overall study results and limits: Matching results from VDJdb favored anti-spike CD8 responses, leaving private and CD4 specificities undetected.

V was shortened by 0 bases and J by 9 bases, with 13 bases between the two germline ends. The germline CDR1 and CDR2 sequences are SGDLS and YYNGEE. There are 14 residues in the CDR3. A word on this clonotype: The antigen is unknown.

One entry per CDR3 protein results from TCRdb running MiXCR on the 5' RACE reads. The sample holds some 75,000 distinct CDR3 sequences, roughly 15% seen once. The receptor comes from an adult who was a healthcare worker with PCR-confirmed SARS-CoV-2 infection or an uninfected control (not recorded which). V usage is TRBV9 and J usage is TRBJ2-1; D is possibly TRBD2 (5 bases). The sample comprised whole blood. The chain's CDR3 is CASSVEVEGGEQFF. Here the CDR3 DNA reads TGTGCCAGCAGCGTAGAGGTAGAAGGAGGTGAGCAGTTCTTC.